This T cell receptor beta chain was profiled in a study of regulatory T cells in long-lasting Graves disease. Combining iRepertoire HTBI primers with Arm-PCR of CDR3 regions, the authors built TCR beta libraries. Each CDR3 protein is one row after TCRdb ran MiXCR on the multiplex PCR reads. The repertoire consists of fewer than 450,000 distinct CDR3 sequences, with less than 25% occurring once and the leading ten covering less than 25%. This clonotype was seen many times. Trimming took 0 bases from V and 4 from J, leaving 15 bases between them. The V gene's germline CDR1 is GTSNPN and CDR2 SVGIG (reference sequence). The CDR3 contains 15 residues. The time point denotes: persistent/refractory GD, antithyroid drugs over 5 years with positive TRAb. Construction of the TCR library relied on RNA isolated from PBMCs.

The input for sequencing was peripheral blood mononuclear cells (PBMCs), taken when the disease was refractory, from a patient treated with antithyroid drugs. The TCR comes from a female donor with Graves disease. The chain joins TRBV30 to TRBJ2-5; D may be TRBD1 (6 bases). Written as DNA, the CDR3 is TGTGCCTGGAGTGTTTTAGGTGGGGGCACAGAGACCCAGTACTTC. Translation gives CAWSVLGGGTETQYF. The complete variable domain, with remaining parts taken from reference TRBV30 and TRBJ2-5, reads SQTIHQWPATLVQPVGSPLSLECTVEGTSNPNLYWYRQAAGRGLQLLFYSVGIGQISSEVPQNLSASRPQDRQFILSSKKLLLSDSGFYLCAWSVLGGGTETQYFGPGTRLLVL.